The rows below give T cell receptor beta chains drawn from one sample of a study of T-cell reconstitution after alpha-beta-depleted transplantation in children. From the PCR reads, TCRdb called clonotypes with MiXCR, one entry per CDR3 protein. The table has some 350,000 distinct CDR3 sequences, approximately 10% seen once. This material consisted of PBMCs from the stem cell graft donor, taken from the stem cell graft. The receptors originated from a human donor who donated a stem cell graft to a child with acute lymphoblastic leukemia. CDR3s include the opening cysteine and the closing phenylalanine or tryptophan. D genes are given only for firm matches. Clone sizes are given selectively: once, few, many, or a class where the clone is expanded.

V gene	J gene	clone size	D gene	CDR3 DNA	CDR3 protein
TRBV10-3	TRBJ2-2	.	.	TGTGCCATCAGTGAGTTCGAGAGTAGAGGGAAGAACACCGGGGAGCTGTTTTTT	CAISEFESRGKNTGELFF
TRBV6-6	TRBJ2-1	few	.	TGTGCCAGCAGATTACTAAATGCTGGCAATGAGCAGTTCTTC	CASRLLNAGNEQFF
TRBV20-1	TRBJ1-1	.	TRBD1	TGCAGTGCTAGAGTCCGGACAGGGATGGGGAACACTGAAGCTTTCTTT	CSARVRTGMGNTEAFF
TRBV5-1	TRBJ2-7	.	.	TGCGCCAGCAGGGCGGGGTCCTACGAGCAGTACTTC	CASRAGSYEQYF
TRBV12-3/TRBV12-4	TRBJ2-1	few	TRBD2	TGTGCCAGCAGCAGGTTTGAGGGCGGGAGGGCCTTGAATGAGCAGTTCTTC	CASSRFEGGRALNEQFF
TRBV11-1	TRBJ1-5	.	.	TGTGCCAGCAGCTTAGTGCCAATGGGCGGGGCAGGGGATCGCTATAGCAATCAGCCCCAGCATTTT	CASSLVPMGGAGDRYSNQPQHF
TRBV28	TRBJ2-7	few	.	TGTGCCAGCAGTTTATATGGTTTCCGACCCTACGAGCAGTACTTC	CASSLYGFRPYEQYF
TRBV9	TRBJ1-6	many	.	TGTGCCAGCAGCGTAGGCCCTCCGACAGTATCCTCACCCCTCCACTTT	CASSVGPPTVSSPLHF
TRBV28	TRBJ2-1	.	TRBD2	TGTGCCAGCAGTCGACTAGCGGGAGTTGGAGGCGAGCAGTTCTTC	CASSRLAGVGGEQFF
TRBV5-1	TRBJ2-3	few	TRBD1	TGCGCCAGCAGCCGACAGGGGCCCACAGATACGCAGTATTTT	CASSRQGPTDTQYF
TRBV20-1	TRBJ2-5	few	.	TGCAGTGCCAAGGGGCCAGGGTGGTACCAAGAGACCCAGTACTTC	CSAKGPGWYQETQYF
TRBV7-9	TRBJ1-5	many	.	TGTGCCAGCAGCTTATTCGGGGTAGATCAGCCCCAGCATTTT	CASSLFGVDQPQHF
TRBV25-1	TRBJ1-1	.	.	TGTGCCAGCAGTGACGCGGGGGAAGGGGGAAACACTGAAGCTTTCTTT	CASSDAGEGGNTEAFF
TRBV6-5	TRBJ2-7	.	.	TGTGCCAGCAATTGGGGAGATCCCTACGAGCAGTACTTC	CASNWGDPYEQYF
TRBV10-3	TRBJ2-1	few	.	TGTGCCATCAGTGATGAGGGACCGCGGAACCCGTACTACAATGAGCAGTTCTTC	CAISDEGPRNPYYNEQFF
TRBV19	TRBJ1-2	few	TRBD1	TGTGCCAGTACCCAGGGGGCCTCTAACTATGGCTACACCTTC	CASTQGASNYGYTF